The clone carrying this T cell receptor beta chain occurred once. Its cognate antigen is unknown. The entry originates in a study of T cell responses to AZD1222 COVID-19 vaccine. Regarding the study as a whole: Variant regions that are unmutated are reportedly the target of nearly half of spike-specific TCRs. After the peak T cell response, and only then, were repertoires sampled.

Germline CDR1 and CDR2: SNHLY and FYNNEI. The CDR3 sequence is 14 residues long. With V trimmed by 7 bases and J by 4 bases, 9 bases remained unmatched. Assay: immunoSEQ multiplex PCR; the TCRdb copy retains only in-frame clones and omits some. Seen here are some 140,000 clones, roughly nine tenths observed once, and the top ten hold 5.5% to 6%. Here the sequenced sample was peripheral blood, taken on day 0 of MenACWY control vaccination. This TCR derives from an adult in good health. The genes are TRBV2 and TRBJ2-5; 7 bases match TRBD1. CDR3 nucleotide sequence: TGTGCCAGCACTCGAGCGACAGGGCGAGAGACCCAGTACTTC. Translated, it gives CASTRATGRETQYF.